This T cell receptor beta chain was captured in a study of CD8 T cells in Susac syndrome. Study-wide findings and caveats: Clonal expansion was absent from the CD4+ T cell repertoires in Susac syndrome.

When the RNA was reverse transcribed, random hexamers were used with an input of 0.5 to 1 ug. It was immunoSEQ multiplex PCR that amplified TCR beta CDR3 across 54 Vbeta and 13 Jbeta. TCRdb called the immunoSEQ multiplex PCR reads again in MiXCR, with one record for every CDR3 protein. Among 150,000 or so distinct CDR3 sequences, 95% were seen once, and the ten largest hold roughly 0.14%. A remark on this clonotype: The antigen remains unidentified. No conserved phenylalanine or tryptophan ends this CDR3, so it is likely a read error.

V shed 7 bases and J shed 0 bases, with 16 bases lying between them. Germline assignment: CDR1 SQVTM and CDR2 ANQGSEA. The CDR3 spans 15 residues. TCR beta was sequenced from blood CD8+ and CD4+ T cells. FACS enriched CD8+ TEMRA cells, while bulk CD8+ and CD4+ were negatively isolated. The sequenced sample consisted of CD4+ T cells from PBMCs. The rearrangement uses TRBV29-1 and TRBJ2-1; no reliable D call. The source is a human donor with Susac syndrome. The CDR3 region has the DNA TGCAGCGCCCGGTTTGAGGCGAGCTCCTACAATGAGCAGTTCCTC. Encoded protein: CSARFEASSYNEQFL.